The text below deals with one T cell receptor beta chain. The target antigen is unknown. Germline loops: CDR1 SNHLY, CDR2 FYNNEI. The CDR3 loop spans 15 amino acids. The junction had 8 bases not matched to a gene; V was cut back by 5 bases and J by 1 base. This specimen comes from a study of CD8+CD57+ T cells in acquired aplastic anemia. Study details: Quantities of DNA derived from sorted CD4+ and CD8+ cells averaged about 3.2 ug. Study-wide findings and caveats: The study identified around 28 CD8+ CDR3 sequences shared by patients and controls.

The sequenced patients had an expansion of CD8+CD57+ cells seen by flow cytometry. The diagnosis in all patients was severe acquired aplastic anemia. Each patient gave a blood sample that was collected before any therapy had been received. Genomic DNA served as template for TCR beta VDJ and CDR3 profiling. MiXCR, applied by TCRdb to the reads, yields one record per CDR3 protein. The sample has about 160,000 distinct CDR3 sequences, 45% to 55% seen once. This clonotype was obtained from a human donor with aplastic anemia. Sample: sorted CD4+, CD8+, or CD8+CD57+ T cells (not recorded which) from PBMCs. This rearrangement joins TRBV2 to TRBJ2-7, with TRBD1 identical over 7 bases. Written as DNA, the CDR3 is TGTGCCAGCAGTTCCACAGGGGCCTCTTCCTACGAGCAGTACTTC. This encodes CASSSTGASSYEQYF.